The clone carrying this T cell receptor (beta chain) has ten or more counts. Its antigen remains unidentified. The data belong to a study of T-cell reconstitution after alpha-beta-depleted transplantation in children. Study-wide findings and caveats: Expanded graft clones numbering several hundred reportedly gave rise to alpha-beta T cells about two months after transplant. After transplant, high TCRbeta diversity at day 60 in some patients arose from surviving recipient T cells and thymic progenitors.

Using unique molecular identifiers, the investigators prepared the TCRbeta library. TCRdb re-called the PCR reads through MiXCR, storing one row per CDR3 protein. The sample shows around 450,000 distinct CDR3 sequences, more than 9% of them seen only once. The V gene's germline CDR1 is MNHEY and CDR2 SVGAGI. CDR3 length: 19 residues. Trimming at V came to 1 base and at J to 7 bases, leaving 18 bases not matched to a gene. The chain joins TRBV6-5 to TRBJ2-1, with 8 positions matching TRBD2. This receptor was taken from a child aged 2 to 10 with inherited bone marrow failure, due to receive a stem cell transplant. Sequencing was performed on PBMCs, taken before TCRalphabeta/CD19-depleted stem cell transplant. CDR3 protein: CASSYYPPLSGGPQNEQFF. CDR3 bases: TGTGCCAGCAGTTACTATCCCCCCCTGTCGGGGGGGCCCCAGAATGAGCAGTTCTTC.